The clone carrying this T cell receptor beta chain occurred once. The antigen is unknown. Deep-level running was used for the assay. Profiling relied on immunoSEQ multiplex PCR, and the TCRdb table lists in-frame clones only, not all of them. This sample carries about 2 million clones, 85% to 95% of them seen once, and the ten largest clones take approximately 0.13%. The data were taken from a study of shared clonotypes between healthy human individuals. Whole-study results and caveats: Non-shared clonotypes showed lower generation probabilities than clonotypes common to all four donors. The naive CD4 repertoires of a few donors were compared, and 5% to 6.5% of clonotypes were shared.

This CDR3 is 16 amino acids long. Per germline, CDR1 MGHRA and CDR2 YSYEKL. J was trimmed by 7 bases and V by 0 bases; bases with no gene match: 6. The sequenced sample was naive CD4+ T cells sorted from blood. Subset specified: CD45RA+ positively selected. The receptor was derived from a man aged 18 to 30 in good health. The gene calls are TRBV4-1 and TRBJ2-1; 10 positions agree with TRBD2. The CDR3 bases are TGCGCCAGCAGCCAAGATCCAGCGGGGGGGCGGAATGAGCAGTTCTTC. Encoded protein: CASSQDPAGGRNEQFF.